In its sample, the clone carrying this TCR beta chain was seen a few times. The entry originates in a study of T cell repertoires in cytomegalovirus infection. Using its own MiXCR run on the reads, TCRdb lists one record per CDR3 protein. The top ten clones hold around 20% of a sample with about 160,000 distinct CDR3 sequences, 17% of them seen once. The CDR3 sequence is 14 residues long. Germline V gene sequence: CDR1 SGHVS, CDR2 FQNEAQ. Trimming left V 5 bases short and J 2 bases short, with 13 bases between. The chain uses TRBV7-8 and TRBJ2-7, with D perhaps TRBD1 (5 bases). Sequencing was performed on CD8+ T cells from PBMCs. The sequence was collected from a human donor in good health (CMV status not recorded). Some clones in this sample may be carry-over from other donors' samples. The CDR3 protein is CASSPRAPTYEQYF. CDR3 DNA: TGTGCCAGCAGCCCCAGGGCCCCGACCTACGAGCAGTACTTC.